Given below is one T cell receptor (beta chain) in context. The target antigen is unknown. The CDR3 has 14 residues. V shed 0 bases and J shed 3 bases, with 10 bases lying between them. Germline CDR1 reads SGDLS; CDR2 reads YYNGEE. Primers included in the PCR were 60 Vbeta and 13 Jbeta primers. The table came from immunoSEQ multiplex PCR; TCRdb's copy has only in-frame clones and leaves some out. The repertoire includes around 77,000 clones, approximately 78% of them detected once, and about 3.5% sits in the top ten. This entry is derived from a study of cytomegalovirus exposure and HLA in healthy donors. Broader study findings: The study put 150 or so TCR beta chains on its list as cytomegalovirus-associated.

The V gene is TRBV9, the J gene TRBJ2-7, with TRBD1 as a possible D gene (5 bases). This clonotype was sampled from a man aged 40-49 years in good health and CMV-seronegative. Material for sequencing was PBMCs. The CDR3 DNA is TGTGCCAGCAGCGTAGGGGCAGGGTTCTACGAGCAGTACTTC. Translating it yields CASSVGAGFYEQYF.